These 32 T cell receptor beta chains share one sample of origin, sequenced in a study of tumor and adjacent non-tumor tissue in lung cancer. TCRbeta libraries were built with three rounds of nested PCR, modified from ARM-PCR. One entry per CDR3 protein, called by TCRdb with MiXCR from the multiplex PCR reads. The table has 80,000 to 130,000 distinct CDR3 sequences, 65% seen once. RNA was extracted from bulk tissue without any cell sorting. The normal lung tissue was taken more than 3 cm from the tumor edge. The specimen sequenced was distant non-tumor lung tissue. These receptors were collected from a man aged 25 to 40 with non-small cell lung cancer.

The V gene is TRBV6-5, the J gene TRBJ2-1; D not resolved. This CDR3 is built from 15 residues. Per the germline V gene, CDR1 is MNHEY and CDR2 is SVGAGI. V lost 5 bases, J lost 1 base, and 12 bases lay in between. CDR3 region: CASSASVASYNEQFF. Here the CDR3 DNA reads TGTGCCAGCAGTGCCTCCGTAGCATCCTACAATGAGCAGTTCTTC.

For this clonotype: The CDR3 carries no conserved terminal phenylalanine or tryptophan, so it likely arises from a read error. CDR3 sequence reads: CTSRLGLAGEQFS. The CDR3 DNA is TGTACCAGCAGACTGGGACTAGCTGGTGAGCAGTTCTCC. The chain uses TRBV6-5 and TRBJ2-1, with TRBD2 identical over 9 bases. This CDR3 spans 13 amino acids. CDR1 and CDR2 (germline): MNHEY, SVGAGI.

Of note for this clonotype: A clone one base away is much larger, so this may be a read error. The CDR3 is CVSGSPTSLQYF. The CDR3 bases are TGTGTTAGTGGTTCCCCCACTAGTCTGCAGTACTTC. The chain is built from TRBV12-5 and TRBJ2-7, with D tentatively TRBD2 (5 bases). This CDR3 is 12 amino acids long. Germline V gives CDR1 LGHNT, CDR2 FRNRAP.

Regarding this clonotype: One end of the junction is discordant with germline, which a read error may explain. CDR3 coding DNA: TGTGCCAGCAGCTGGACAACTGTGAGCACTGAAACTTTCTTT. This encodes CASSWTTVSTETFF. This chain joins TRBV11-1 and TRBJ1-1, with a possible D match to TRBD1 (5 bases). The germline V gene encodes CDR1 SGHAT and CDR2 FQDESV (reference sequence). This CDR3 contains 14 residues.

A single count supports this clonotype. At one end, the junction sequence differs from germline, possibly due to a read error. The chain carries TRBV6-1 and TRBJ1-2, with D unresolved. CDR3 length: 15 residues. The germline CDR1 and CDR2 sequences are MNHNS and SASEGT. The CDR3 reads CAISEASGVLYGYTF. The CDR3, as DNA: TGCGCCATCAGTGAAGCCTCCGGGGTACTCTATGGCTACACCTTC.

Concerning this clonotype itself: At one of its ends the junction is not consistent with the germline gene, which may arise from a read error. The chain joins TRBV7-8 to TRBJ2-3; D ambiguous. This CDR3 region has 15 residues. Germline assignment: CDR1 SGHVS and CDR2 FQNEAQ. Here the CDR3 DNA reads TGTGCCATCAGCATCAGACCCCAAAGCACAGATACGCAGTATTTT. This gives the protein CAISIRPQSTDTQYF.

This clonotype was seen a single time. The junction departs from the called germline gene at one end, perhaps through a read error. This chain links TRBV20-1 with TRBJ2-7, with D perhaps TRBD1 (6 bases). Germline loops: CDR1 DFQATT, CDR2 SNEGSKA (reference sequence). CDR3 length equals 14 residues. CDR3 DNA: TGCAGTGTTAATGGCAGGGGACATTTCTACGAGCAGTATTTC. Translating gives CSVNGRGHFYEQYF.

With regard to this clonotype: This likely comes from a read error, as the CDR3 has no conserved phenylalanine or tryptophan at its end. J is TRBJ2-1 and V is TRBV11-3; D remains unclear. V was shortened by 5 bases and J by 11 bases, with 16 bases between the two germline ends. Germline V gene sequence: CDR1 SGHNT, CDR2 YENEEA. The CDR3 is 13 amino acids. The CDR3 spells CASSPTPGIKQFS. DNA for the CDR3: TGTGCCAGCAGCCCCACACCTGGCATTAAGCAGTTCTCC.

This sequence joins TRBV20-1 and TRBJ1-5; perhaps TRBD1 as D (8 bases). Gene TRBJ2-3 matches the end of the DNA better, so the J call may be wrong. Per the germline V gene, CDR1 is DFQATT and CDR2 is SNEGSKA (reference sequence). There are 15 residues in the CDR3. The CDR3 nucleotides read TGCAGTGCTAGGGGGGGGACAGGTCAAGGGCAGCCCCAGTATTTT. Translated: CSARGGTGQGQPQYF.

This clonotype was found many times. The CDR3 bases are TGCAGTGCTAGAGACCGGGACAGGGTCTACGAGCAGTACTTC. This sequence encodes CSARDRDRVYEQYF. V is TRBV20-1 and J is TRBJ2-7, with 9 bases matching TRBD1. Losses at the gene ends were 0 bases for V and 3 bases for J; bases not matched to a gene: 3. The CDR3 spans 14 residues. CDR1 and CDR2 from the germline V gene are DFQATT and SNEGSKA (reference sequence).

This clonotype has just a few counts. One junction end does not reproduce the germline sequence, and a read error may be involved. The V and J genes are TRBV6-1 and TRBJ2-7; 9 bases are shared with TRBD2. The CDR3 loop spans 14 amino acids. Germline V gene sequence: CDR1 MNHNS, CDR2 SASEGT. CDR3 bases: TGTGGCAGCAGTGGACTAGCGAGAGGCTACGAGCAGTACTTC. Protein sequence: CGSSGLARGYEQYF.

A remark on this clonotype: The junction and the germline gene differ at one end; a read error may be behind it. The rearrangement joins TRBV6-6 to TRBJ1-1; 8 bases agree with TRBD1. Germline CDR1 MNHNY, CDR2 SVGAGI (reference sequence). The CDR3 is 12 amino acids. The CDR3 loop is CASSPTTGEALF. The CDR3 region has the DNA TGCGCCAGCAGCCCCACGACAGGGGAAGCTCTCTTT.

This clonotype was detected once. The chain combines TRBV12-3 or TRBV12-4 with TRBJ2-2, with D unresolved. The V and J ends lost 7 bases and 1 base respectively, with 16 bases between them. The CDR3 runs to 16 residues. CDR3 DNA: TGTGCCAGCAAAAGCTTGAACACCCTGAACACCGGGGAGCTGTTTTTT. It codes for CASKSLNTLNTGELFF.

This clonotype was observed a single time. The chain couples TRBV29-1 to TRBJ2-7; TRBD1 is a possible D gene (5 bases). The CDR3 is made up of 12 amino acids. Germline lookup yields CDR1 SQVTM and CDR2 ANQGSEA. V lost 3 bases to trimming and J lost 8 bases, with 14 bases between them. CDR3: CSVDDEVDKQYF. In nucleotides, the CDR3 is TGCAGCGTTGATGACGAGGTGGACAAGCAGTACTTC.

In regard to this clonotype: This may come from a read error, since a much larger clone is one base off. The conserved phenylalanine or tryptophan is not found at the CDR3 terminus, so this likely reflects a read error. The chain couples TRBV4-1 to TRBJ2-5, with 11 bases fitting TRBD2. Germline V gene lookup returns CDR1 MGHRA and CDR2 YSYEKL. The CDR3 length is 15 residues. Germline trimming cut 4 bases from V and 3 bases from J; bases unmatched to any gene: 4. In nucleotides, the CDR3 is TGCGCCAGCAGCCCTCCGGGACTAGCGGAAGAGACCCAGTACCTC. This encodes CASSPPGLAEETQYL.

A remark on this clonotype: A much bigger clone sits one base away, suggesting this may be a read error. The V and J genes are TRBV20-1 and TRBJ2-5, with D perhaps TRBD1 (5 bases). The CDR3 consists of 12 residues. The germline V gene encodes CDR1 DFQATT and CDR2 SNEGSKA (reference sequence). The CDR3 loop is CNARDTGETQYF. DNA of the CDR3: TGCAATGCCAGGGATACAGGAGAGACCCAGTACTTC.

As for this clonotype: Since no conserved phenylalanine or tryptophan closes the CDR3, a read error is the likely cause. The chain recombines TRBV14 with TRBJ1-2; TRBD1 matches at 7 bases. Looked up from germline, CDR1 is SGHDN and CDR2 is FVKESK. The CDR3 extends over 15 amino acids. DNA for the CDR3: TGTACCAGCAGCCAACAGGACAGGCTACCCTATGGCTACACCCTC. Amino acids: CTSSQQDRLPYGYTL.

This clonotype was observed once. Given a much more abundant clone one base away, this may be a read error. V and J are TRBV20-1 and TRBJ1-1, with TRBD1 matching over 8 bases. The length of the CDR3 is 13 residues. The germline V gene has CDR1 DFQATT and CDR2 SNEGSKA (reference sequence). As DNA, the CDR3 is TGCAGCCCACAGGGGGGGCGCGATACTGGAGCTTTCTTT. It translates to CSPQGGRDTGAFF.

Concerning this clonotype itself: Lacking the conserved final phenylalanine or tryptophan, this CDR3 likely reflects a read error. This rearrangement joins TRBV11-3 to TRBJ2-3; perhaps TRBD2 as D (5 bases). Trimming took 8 bases from V and 2 from J, leaving 11 bases between them. The CDR3 has 13 residues. Germline V gene sequence: CDR1 SGHNT, CDR2 YENEEA. This chain's CDR3 is CASGPEATDTQYI. The CDR3 region has the DNA TGTGCCAGCGGCCCGGAGGCCACAGATACGCAGTATATT.

Notes on this clonotype: A read error may be the cause here, since a much bigger clone is one base away. The chain combines TRBV6-1 with TRBJ1-5; the D is unclear. CDR3 length equals 14 residues. Germline CDR1 reads MNHNS; CDR2 reads SASEGT. CDR3 amino acids: CASNNRYSNQPHHF. Written as DNA, the CDR3 is TGTGCCAGCAATAACAGATATAGCAATCAGCCCCATCATTTT.

V is TRBV12-3 or TRBV12-4 and J is TRBJ2-3; 10 bases map to TRBD2. Trimming at V came to 7 bases and at J to 10 bases, leaving 8 bases not matched to a gene. The CDR3 covers 13 residues. Here the CDR3 DNA reads TGTGCCAGCATCAAGATCGGGACTAGCGCGCAGTATTTT. Residues: CASIKIGTSAQYF.

Points on this clonotype: A much larger clone differs by one base, so this may be a read error. The CDR3 reads CSARVGAVGANVLTF. CDR3 coding DNA: TGCAGTGCTAGAGTTGGGGCCGTCGGGGCCAACGTCCTGACTTTC. The J gene is TRBJ2-6, the V gene TRBV20-1, with D perhaps matching TRBD1 (5 bases). V dropped 1 base and J dropped 4 bases, with 11 bases sitting between them. The CDR3 totals 15 residues. The germline CDR1 and CDR2 sequences are DFQATT and SNEGSKA (reference sequence).

This clonotype was recorded at least ten times. This chain uses TRBV6-1 with TRBJ2-3; maybe TRBD2 (6 bases). Germline CDR1 MNHNS, CDR2 SASEGT. V was pared by 7 bases and J by 0 bases, with 11 bases between. The CDR3 runs to 14 residues. The CDR3 sequence is CASTPGTSTDTQYF. In nucleotides, the CDR3 is TGTGCCAGCACCCCCGGGACTAGCACAGATACGCAGTATTTT.

Remarks on this clonotype: Since no conserved phenylalanine or tryptophan closes the CDR3, a read error is the likely cause. The rearrangement joins TRBV12-3 or TRBV12-4 to TRBJ1-1; 8 bases agree with TRBD1. Trimming at V came to 6 bases and at J to 5 bases, leaving 8 bases not matched to a gene. The CDR3 is made up of 14 amino acids. The CDR3 nucleotides are TGTGCCAGCAGGCGCAGGGGGCGGATGACTGAAGCTTTCCTT. This translates into CASRRRGRMTEAFL.

Ten or more counts support this clonotype. This chain uses TRBV5-4 with TRBJ2-2; D is ambiguous. The CDR3 contains 13 residues. From germline, CDR1 is SGHNT and CDR2 YYREEE (reference sequence). V was pared by 1 base and J by 2 bases, with 3 bases between. The DNA of the CDR3 is TGTGCCAGCAGCTTGACAAACACCGGGGAGCTGTTTTTT. It yields the protein CASSLTNTGELFF.

On this clonotype: Given the absence of the conserved phenylalanine or tryptophan at the CDR3 end, a read error is likely. This sequence joins TRBV6-2 or TRBV6-3 and TRBJ1-5; no definite D call. CDR1 and CDR2 (germline): MNHEY, SVGEGT. CDR3 length: 12 amino acids. CDR3 sequence: CASEATNQSQHC. The CDR3 bases are TGTGCCAGCGAGGCGACCAATCAGTCCCAGCATTGT.

A few counts support this clonotype. The genes are TRBV12-3 or TRBV12-4 and TRBJ1-6, with D tentatively TRBD1 (5 bases). Trimming took off 3 bases at V and 5 bases at J, with 8 bases between the two ends. The CDR3 runs to 14 residues. The CDR3 spells CASSFWGDNSPLHF. The CDR3 nucleotides read TGTGCCAGCAGTTTTTGGGGGGATAATTCACCCCTCCACTTT.

Points on this clonotype: A much larger clone differs from this one at a single base, so this may be a read error. The gene calls are TRBV5-4 and TRBJ2-7; D remains unclear. Germline CDR1 and CDR2: SGHNT and YYREEE (reference sequence). The CDR3 is made up of 15 amino acids. Here the CDR3 reads CASSPQPQSSNEQYF. CDR3 bases: TGTGCCAGCAGCCCCCAGCCCCAAAGCTCCAACGAGCAGTACTTC. Combining the CDR3 with reference TRBV5-4 and TRBJ2-7 gives the whole variable domain ETGVTQSPTHLIKTRGQQVTLRCSSQSGHNTVSWYQQALGQGPQFIFQYYREEENGRGNFPPRFSGLQFPNYSSELNVNALELDDSALYLCASSPQPQSSNEQYFGPGTRLTVT.

This clonotype was seen repeatedly, ten times or more. V usage is TRBV28 and J usage is TRBJ1-5; D might be TRBD1 (6 bases). V was shortened by 7 bases and J by 4 bases, with 17 bases between the two germline ends. Germline values: CDR1 MDHEN, CDR2 SYDVKM. This CDR3 comprises 15 residues. As DNA, the CDR3 is TGTGCCAGCATTTTTTCCAGGGGCCGAAATCAGCCCCAGCATTTT. The encoded protein is CASIFSRGRNQPQHF.

Details on this clonotype: This likely comes from a read error, as the CDR3 has no conserved phenylalanine or tryptophan at its end. This rearrangement joins TRBV5-1 to TRBJ1-6, with a tentative D call TRBD1 (6 bases). This CDR3 spans 16 amino acids. The V gene's germline CDR1 is SGHRS and CDR2 YFSETQ. V dropped 4 bases and J dropped 9 bases, with 20 bases sitting between them. Here the CDR3 reads CASSPGESEAVSPLHI. The DNA of the CDR3 is TGCGCCAGCAGCCCAGGGGAATCGGAGGCAGTTTCACCCCTCCACATT.

This sequence joins TRBV20-1 and TRBJ1-4; no definite D call. There are 12 residues in the CDR3. From germline, CDR1 is DFQATT and CDR2 SNEGSKA (reference sequence). With 8 bases removed from V and 17 bases from J, the gap between germline ends came to 24 bases. As DNA, the CDR3 is TGCAGTTGGGCCCGTCTCAATGAAACACTATTTTTT. It translates to CSWARLNETLFF.

This clonotype showed up many times. The rearrangement links TRBV20-1 to TRBJ1-2, with a weak D call TRBD1 (6 bases). Germline loops: CDR1 DFQATT, CDR2 SNEGSKA (reference sequence). This CDR3 region has 13 residues. Trimming shortened V by 3 bases and J by 7 bases, and 15 bases separated the two germline ends. The DNA for the CDR3 is TGCAGTGCTAGCCTGGCGGGGGCGTCTGGCTACACCTTC. Translation gives CSASLAGASGYTF.